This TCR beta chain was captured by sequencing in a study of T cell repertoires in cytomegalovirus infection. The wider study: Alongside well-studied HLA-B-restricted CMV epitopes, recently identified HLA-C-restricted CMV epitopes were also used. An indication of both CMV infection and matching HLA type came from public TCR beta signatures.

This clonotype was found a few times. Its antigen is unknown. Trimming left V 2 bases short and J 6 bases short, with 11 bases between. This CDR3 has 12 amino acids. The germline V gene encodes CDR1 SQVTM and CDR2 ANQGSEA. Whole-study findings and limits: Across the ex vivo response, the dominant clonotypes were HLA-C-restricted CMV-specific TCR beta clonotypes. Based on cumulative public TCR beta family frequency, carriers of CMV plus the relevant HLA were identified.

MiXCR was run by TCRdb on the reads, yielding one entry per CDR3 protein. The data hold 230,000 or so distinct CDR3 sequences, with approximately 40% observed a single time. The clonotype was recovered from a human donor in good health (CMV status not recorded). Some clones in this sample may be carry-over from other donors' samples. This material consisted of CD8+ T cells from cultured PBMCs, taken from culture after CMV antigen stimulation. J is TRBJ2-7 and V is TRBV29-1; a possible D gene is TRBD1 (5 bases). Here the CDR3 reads CSVERRVGEQYF. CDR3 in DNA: TGCAGCGTTGAACGCAGGGTAGGCGAGCAGTACTTC.